The T cell receptor beta chain described here comes from a study of blood T cell repertoires in COVID-19 (dated by TCRdb to the early 2020s). For the wider study: Collaborator samples came from the United States, Italy and Spain and covered acute and convalescent phases of COVID-19. The material from the prospective study consisted of cDNA or gDNA derived from T cells, B-cell-depleted T cells, or PBMCs. Nearly every sample came with metadata listing a de-identified subject ID, COVID-19 status, age in years and sex. Deeply sampled blood TCRbeta repertoires from subjects exposed to, actively infected with, or recovered from COVID-19 were included in the dataset. The repertoires were released in a freely available public database meant as a resource for research on the immune response to SARS-CoV-2. Where HLA class I and class II types were available, the types were taken from metadata supplied by the sample provider, not from assay-based typing. Samples were obtained from the ongoing ImmuneRACE study (first 160 participants) and from 950 to 1,500 subjects provided by 6 global collaborators. Paper-wide results and their limitations: Clinical and demographic metadata were provided uncurated, with the amount varying by source and participant.

TCRbeta CDR3 regions were amplified from genomic DNA using the immunoSEQ Assay, a bias-controlled multiplex PCR. In the source study's methods: Within the assay, amplification of reference gene primers was used to estimate how many nucleated cells each sample contained. Sequence reads were collapsed and filtered to measure the absolute abundance of every unique TCRbeta CDR3 rearrangement. Productive Simpson clonality was computed per sample as the square root of Simpson's diversity index over productive rearrangements. TCRdb took this table from immuneACCESS and kept in-frame rearrangements with V and J called. Such tables lack part of the clones; where checked against another copy, unresolved V genes explain under half of the gap, and the rest is unexplained. For V, J and clone size, that table is used; D and trimming come from the DNA. Within this sample are approximately 170,000 clones, with more than 70% of them counted one time only. Under 12% of the sample goes to the ten largest clones.

On this clone: Its antigen is currently not known. Per-base quality was not reported, and no clone a single base away is much larger than it.

Collaborating institutions collected whole blood in K2EDTA tubes following their own protocols. For TCRbeta analysis, collaborators shipped samples in one of three forms: frozen whole blood, isolated PBMCs, or DNA extracted from either of those sample types. V is shortened by 4 bases, J by 5 bases, and the region joining them spans 6 bases. The cysteine opens and the phenylalanine closes a CDR3 of 12 amino acids. Here the CDR3 DNA is all that survives: 36 bases in frame from base 1. Reading the germline V gene (reference sequence) gives CDR1 MNHNY and CDR2 SVGAGI. Rearrangement joined TRBV6-6 to TRBJ1-5; the D gene identity is not certain. The sample was peripheral blood. The clonotype comes from a woman older than 75 with active or convalescent COVID-19. The CDR3 reads as follows: CASSSHYQPQHF. The DNA sequence follows: TGTGCCAGCAGTTCCCACTATCAGCCCCAGCATTTT.